This paragraph covers one T cell receptor (beta chain) sequence. Antigen specificity is unknown. The record originates from a study of response to subunit inactivated influenza vaccine. TCRdb re-called the RT-PCR reads with MiXCR, one entry per CDR3 protein. The top ten clones hold roughly a tenth of a sample with around 850,000 distinct CDR3 sequences, roughly 20% of them seen once. CDR3 length equals 9 residues. Germline lookup yields CDR1 SEHNR and CDR2 FQNEAQ (reference sequence). Deletions cut 5 bases from V and 15 bases from J, with 8 bases between. Study results and caveats: With each seasonal influenza vaccination, the authors suggested, few new T cells are recruited.

Sample: PBMCs from blood, taken roughly 5 days after vaccination. The rearrangement uses TRBV7-9 and TRBJ2-1; D call uncertain. The TCR comes from a man aged 45 to 65 who received an inactivated influenza vaccine. Written as DNA, the CDR3 is TGTGCCAGCAGCCCCCACCTGTTCTTC. This translates into CASSPHLFF.